This T cell receptor beta chain stems from a study of Ad26.COV2.S vaccination and SARS-CoV-2 variants. Study-level information: Into the muscle, Ad26.COV2.S was dosed once or twice, 56 days apart.

Study findings and constraints: Non-spike TCR breadth showed similarity between vaccine and placebo recipients.

As for treatment: some 20 received Ad26.COV2.S at low or high dose, single or two shots; about 5 received placebo; per-sample allocation not given. Day 63 after the first injection of vaccine or placebo was the sampling time. With respect to this clone: Antigen specificity is unknown.

The CDR3 contains 15 residues. V gave up 3 bases and J gave up 1 base; unmatched junction bases: 3. Germline assignment: CDR1 LNHDA and CDR2 SQIVND (reference sequence). Some clones are missing from TCRdb's copy, which holds only in-frame ones; the method was immunoSEQ multiplex PCR. The profile shows about 500,000 clones, about 88% of them singletons. V and J are TRBV19 and TRBJ2-3; 8 positions match TRBD2. The clonotype was recovered from a person between 18 and 65 years old who received the Ad26.COV2.S COVID-19 vaccine or a placebo. Sequenced material: peripheral blood, taken in a trial of Ad26.COV2.S vaccine versus placebo. This CDR3 reads CASSILTSGTDTQYF. The CDR3 DNA follows: TGTGCCAGTAGTATTTTGACTAGCGGCACAGATACGCAGTATTTT.